The 25 T cell receptor beta chains listed next were all sequenced from one sample in a study of shared clonotypes between healthy human individuals. Assay used: immunoSEQ multiplex PCR; TCRdb lists only in-frame clones, some missing. This sample has roughly 2 million clones, with over 85% found just once. Source material: naive CD4+ T cells sorted from blood. Subset noted: CD45RA+ positively selected. These TCRs come from a man younger than 35 in good health.

The chain couples TRBV6-1 to TRBJ1-5; 9 bases map to TRBD1. Germline V lookup: CDR1 MNHNS, CDR2 SASEGT. The CDR3 has 15 residues. With V trimmed by 5 bases and J by 2 bases, 4 bases remained unmatched. The CDR3 loop is CASSLGQGGNQPQHF. CDR3 sequence (DNA): TGTGCCAGCAGTTTGGGACAGGGAGGCAATCAGCCCCAGCATTTT.

This clone came up once. The rearrangement joins TRBV28 to TRBJ1-1; 8 bases match TRBD1. Per the germline V gene, CDR1 is MDHEN and CDR2 is SYDVKM. After removal of 5 bases from V and 5 bases from J, the junction contained 4 bases not matched to a gene. The CDR3 has 13 amino acids. In DNA form, the CDR3 reads TGTGCCAGCAGTCAGACAGGGGTAACTGAAGCTTTCTTT. Residues: CASSQTGVTEAFF.

The chain uses TRBV7-2 and TRBJ2-3; possibly TRBD2 for D (6 bases). The V and J ends lost 6 bases and 10 bases respectively, with 23 bases between them. There are 15 residues in the CDR3. Germline CDR1 and CDR2: SGHTA and FQGNSA. Here the CDR3 reads CASSYRGGPGAPQYF. CDR3 nucleotides: TGTGCCAGCAGTTATAGAGGAGGGCCCGGGGCCCCGCAGTATTTT. The full variable domain, rest sourced from reference TRBV7-2 and TRBJ2-3, is GAGVSQSPSNKVTEKGKDVELRCDPISGHTALYWYRQSLGQGLEFLIYFQGNSAPDKSGLPSDRFSAERTGGSVSTLTIQRTQQEDSAVYLCASSYRGGPGAPQYFGPGTRLTVL.

The gene calls are TRBV7-6 and TRBJ2-7, with 9 bases lining up with TRBD1. The CDR3 totals 18 residues. Germline lookup yields CDR1 SGHVS and CDR2 FNYEAQ. The junction had 11 bases not matched to a gene; V was cut back by 0 bases and J by 2 bases. The CDR3, as DNA: TGTGCCAGCAGCTTAGCACCCACCGGGACAGGGATTACCTACGAGCAGTACTTC. It translates to CASSLAPTGTGITYEQYF.

Concerning this clone: Other DNA sequences in the same sample also yield this CDR3. The chain is built from TRBV11-2 and TRBJ1-1, with D unclear. The CDR3 extends over 15 amino acids. The germline V and J ends were trimmed by 2 bases and 0 bases, with 10 bases remaining between them. Germline V gene data show CDR1 as SGHAT and CDR2 as FQNNGV. The CDR3 reads CASSLSTGMNTEAFF. CDR3 sequence (DNA): TGTGCCAGCAGCTTATCGACGGGAATGAACACTGAAGCTTTCTTT.

This chain links TRBV5-4 with TRBJ2-7, with 7 positions matching TRBD1. The junction had 6 bases not matched to a gene; V was cut back by 4 bases and J by 5 bases. CDR3 length: 13 amino acids. Per the germline V gene, CDR1 is SGHNT and CDR2 is YYREEE (reference sequence). Here the CDR3 reads CASSVDRVDEQYF. CDR3 DNA sequence: TGTGCCAGCAGCGTAGACAGGGTAGACGAGCAGTACTTC.

The rearrangement joins TRBV28 to TRBJ2-7; D unclear. CDR3 length equals 16 residues. V was pared by 3 bases and J by 1 base, with 16 bases between. CDR1 is MDHEN, CDR2 SYDVKM, per germline. CDR3 nucleotide sequence: TGTGCCAGCAGTTTCGAAGGTGGCGGACGGTCCTACGAGCAGTACTTC. Translated: CASSFEGGGRSYEQYF.

This chain connects TRBV4-2 to TRBJ2-1, with 8 bases lining up with TRBD2. The CDR3 totals 16 residues. CDR1 is LGHNA and CDR2 is YNFKEQ in the germline V gene. Trimming at V came to 4 bases and at J to 1 base, leaving 6 bases not matched to a gene. The CDR3 reads CASSLGLDVSYNEQFF. CDR3 coding DNA: TGTGCCAGCAGCCTGGGACTAGATGTTTCCTACAATGAGCAGTTCTTC.

The CDR3 bases are TGTGCCACCCTGAAGGGGGAGCCCCAAGAGACCCAGTACTTC. This sequence encodes CATLKGEPQETQYF. The rearrangement joins TRBV10-3 to TRBJ2-5; maybe TRBD1 (6 bases). CDR3 size: 14 residues. V shed 10 bases and J shed 1 base, with 16 bases lying between them. Per germline, CDR1 ENHRY and CDR2 SYGVKD.

This chain joins TRBV5-1 and TRBJ2-2, with D maybe TRBD1 (6 bases). Trimming left V 2 bases short and J 4 bases short, with 12 bases between. This CDR3 has 15 amino acids. Looked up from germline, CDR1 is SGHRS and CDR2 is YFSETQ. In DNA form, the CDR3 reads TGCGCCAGCAGCTTATCAGGGGCCGTCACCGGGGAGCTGTTTTTT. It translates to CASSLSGAVTGELFF.

J is TRBJ2-7 and V is TRBV6-1; 8 positions agree with TRBD1. The CDR3 has 13 residues. V trimming: 4 bases; J trimming: 5 bases; junction bases outside the gene matches: 4. Germline CDR1 reads MNHNS; CDR2 reads SASEGT. CDR3 protein: CASSGDRGNEQYF. In DNA, the CDR3 is TGTGCCAGCAGTGGCGACAGGGGCAACGAGCAGTACTTC.

V and J are TRBV11-3 and TRBJ1-3; D unresolved. The CDR3 is made up of 12 amino acids. V gave up 0 bases and J gave up 6 bases, with 3 bases separating them. CDR1 SGHNT and CDR2 YENEEA come from the germline V gene. This chain's CDR3 is CASSLDANTIYF. For the CDR3, the DNA is TGTGCCAGCAGCTTAGATGCAAACACCATATATTTT.

The V call is TRBV11-3, the J call TRBJ2-1, with no clear D. Trimming took 3 bases from V and 5 from J, leaving 11 bases between them. Germline values: CDR1 SGHNT, CDR2 YENEEA. There are 14 residues in the CDR3. CDR3 loop: CASSFLTDDNEQFF. CDR3 nucleotide sequence: TGTGCCAGCAGCTTCTTAACGGACGACAATGAGCAGTTCTTC.

This sequence joins TRBV10-3 and TRBJ2-3; D is unclear. Germline CDR1 ENHRY, CDR2 SYGVKD. The length of the CDR3 is 15 residues. V was clipped by 3 bases and J by 2 bases, with 12 bases between them. CDR3 nucleotides: TGTGCCATCAGTGACATCCTACCCTCCACAGATACGCAGTATTTT. Translation gives CAISDILPSTDTQYF.

V and J are TRBV5-1 and TRBJ1-1; TRBD1 agrees at 8 bases. CDR3 size: 16 residues. The trim removed 0 bases at V and 4 bases at J, leaving 8 bases unmatched. Germline-derived CDR1 and CDR2 are SGHRS and YFSETQ. In DNA form, the CDR3 reads TGCGCCAGCAGCTTGGCAGGGGGCGCGACGCGCACTGAAGCTTTCTTT. This codes for CASSLAGGATRTEAFF.

The V call is TRBV30, the J call TRBJ1-1, with D unresolved. CDR3 length: 11 amino acids. Deletions cut 3 bases from V and 8 bases from J, with 10 bases between. Germline-derived CDR1 and CDR2 are GTSNPN and SVGIG (reference sequence). In DNA form, the CDR3 reads TGTGCCTGGAGAGGAGCTGGGGAAGCTTTCTTT. It encodes CAWRGAGEAFF.

The rearrangement links TRBV10-3 to TRBJ2-2; D not resolved. Germline V gene lookup returns CDR1 ENHRY and CDR2 SYGVKD. Trimming took 2 bases from V and 3 from J, leaving 7 bases between them. This CDR3 spans 14 amino acids. CDR3 sequence: CAISERQDTGELFF. The CDR3 DNA reads TGTGCCATCAGTGAGAGGCAAGACACCGGGGAGCTGTTTTTT.

Notes on this clone: Other DNA sequences of this sample code for an identical CDR3. The V call is TRBV5-1, the J call TRBJ2-1, with D uncertain. V lost 4 bases to trimming and J lost 8 bases, with 10 bases between them. CDR3 length equals 12 residues. The germline CDR1 and CDR2 sequences are SGHRS and YFSETQ. The CDR3 protein is CASSPPGDEQFF. The CDR3 coding sequence is TGCGCCAGCAGCCCTCCTGGGGATGAGCAGTTCTTC.

In the case of this clone: Other nucleotide sequences from this sample produce the same CDR3. The V gene is TRBV4-1, the J gene TRBJ1-6; the D gene is possibly TRBD1 (6 bases). The V end was cut by 0 bases, the J end by 0 bases, with 9 bases between. The CDR3 totals 17 residues. CDR1 is MGHRA, CDR2 YSYEKL, per germline. CDR3 coding DNA: TGCGCCAGCAGCCAAGACACAGGGAGCTCCTATAATTCACCCCTCCACTTT. Protein sequence: CASSQDTGSSYNSPLHF.

This chain links TRBV18 with TRBJ2-1; 10 bases are a match to TRBD1. This CDR3 has 15 residues. V shed 0 bases and J 8 bases; nucleotides not matched to a gene: 4. Germline V CDR1 and CDR2: KGHSH, LQKENI. CDR3 bases: TGTGCCAGCTCACCACCGGGACAGGGGTCCGATGAGCAGTTCTTC. As protein: CASSPPGQGSDEQFF.

The chain uses TRBV30 and TRBJ1-2; possible D gene TRBD1, 5 bases. Germline V lookup: CDR1 GTSNPN, CDR2 SVGIG (reference sequence). Between the trimmed V and J ends, which lost 6 bases and 0 bases, there was a span of 17 bases. This CDR3 has 15 residues. CDR3 coding DNA: TGTGCCTGCACGGGACCCATCACAGCTAACTATGGCTACACCTTC. Its translation is CACTGPITANYGYTF.

V gene TRBV7-2 combines with J gene TRBJ2-7; perhaps TRBD2 as D (7 bases). The CDR3 runs 16 residues. The ends were cut back, 1 base at V and 0 bases at J, with 13 bases in the middle. Germline CDR1 SGHTA, CDR2 FQGNSA. The CDR3 nucleotides read TGTGCCAGCAGCTTAGATGGGGGCGGGAGCTCCTACGAGCAGTACTTC. Its translation: CASSLDGGGSSYEQYF.

V is TRBV30 and J is TRBJ1-1; D unclear. This CDR3 comprises 14 residues. Germline values: CDR1 GTSNPN, CDR2 SVGIG (reference sequence). V was clipped by 0 bases and J by 0 bases, with 8 bases between them. The CDR3: CAWSVMAMNTEAFF. The CDR3 nucleotides are TGTGCCTGGAGTGTTATGGCCATGAACACTGAAGCTTTCTTT.

The chain is built from TRBV28 and TRBJ1-4; weak D call: TRBD1 (5 bases). This CDR3 region has 15 residues. CDR1 and CDR2 (germline): MDHEN, SYDVKM. Trimming took off 7 bases at V and 11 bases at J, with 23 bases between the two ends. The CDR3 region has the DNA TGTGCCAGCACCCTCAATTACGGGCAGGGAGGGAAACTGTTTTTT. This codes for CASTLNYGQGGKLFF.

The J gene is TRBJ1-1, the V gene TRBV29-1, with D possibly TRBD1 on 5 matching bases. CDR1 SQVTM and CDR2 ANQGSEA come from the germline V gene. Trimming removed 7 bases from V and 4 bases from J, with 19 bases in between. This CDR3 spans 14 amino acids. CDR3 residues: CSGFKGTVSTEAFF. In DNA, the CDR3 is TGCAGCGGTTTTAAAGGGACGGTAAGCACTGAAGCTTTCTTT. Drawing the rest from reference TRBV29-1 and TRBJ1-1, the complete variable domain is SAVISQKPSRDICQRGTSLTIQCQVDSQVTMMFWYRQQPGQSLTLIATANQGSEATYESGFVIDKFPISRPNLTFSTLTVSNMSPEDSSIYLCSGFKGTVSTEAFFGQGTRLTVV.